Following are 10 T cell receptor beta chains from one sample sequenced in a study of cytomegalovirus exposure and HLA in healthy donors. PCR involved 60 Vbeta and 13 Jbeta primers. The data were produced by immunoSEQ multiplex PCR, yet TCRdb's version contains in-frame clones alone and is incomplete. The table lists tens of thousands of clones, 65% to 85% of them singletons. Specimen: PBMCs. All receptors derive from a woman aged 25 to 39 in good health and CMV-seronegative.

The chain couples TRBV7-2 to TRBJ1-6; D might be TRBD1 (6 bases). Germline V gene data show CDR1 as SGHTA and CDR2 as FQGNSA. Deletions cut 5 bases from V and 0 bases from J, with 11 bases between. This CDR3 contains 16 residues. The CDR3 loop reads CASSPTGLSYNSPLHF. CDR3 DNA sequence: TGTGCCAGCAGCCCGACAGGACTCTCCTATAATTCACCCCTCCACTTT.

The V and J genes are TRBV19 and TRBJ1-5, with D possibly being TRBD1 (5 bases). Germline values: CDR1 LNHDA, CDR2 SQIVND (reference sequence). Trimming took 1 base from V and 1 from J, leaving 14 bases between them. The CDR3 runs to 17 residues. The CDR3 DNA reads as TGTGCCAGTAGTATAGTTTCCGGGGGTAGCAGCAATCAGCCCCAGCATTTT. This translates into CASSIVSGGSSNQPQHF.

This clone was observed a single time. J is TRBJ2-1 and V is TRBV18; 7 positions match TRBD1. Germline CDR1 reads KGHSH; CDR2 reads LQKENI. The V gene end was trimmed by 5 bases and the J gene end by 9 bases; junction bases not matched to a gene: 13. The CDR3 spans 15 residues. This chain's CDR3 is CASSTVGVRQGEQFF. Written as DNA, the CDR3 is TGTGCCAGCTCAACTGTGGGGGTTAGACAGGGTGAGCAGTTCTTC.

This chain links TRBV5-4 with TRBJ1-2, with D hard to call. This CDR3 contains 14 residues. The V gene lost 2 bases and the J gene lost 6 bases, with 14 bases spanning the gap. Germline V gene sequence: CDR1 SGHNT, CDR2 YYREEE (reference sequence). CDR3 in amino acids: CASSLPTQSDGYTF. Written as DNA, the CDR3 is TGTGCCAGCAGCTTACCGACACAGTCCGATGGCTACACCTTC.

The chain employs TRBV10-2 and TRBJ2-5, with TRBD1 as a possible D gene (5 bases). The CDR3 spans 15 residues. The germline V and J ends were trimmed by 6 bases and 5 bases, with 19 bases remaining between them. Germline-derived CDR1 and CDR2 are WSHSY and SAAADI. The CDR3 loop reads CASRRPDGAGETQYF. DNA for the CDR3: TGCGCCAGCAGAAGGCCTGACGGAGCAGGGGAGACCCAGTACTTC.

The chain carries TRBV7-2 and TRBJ2-2; 8 nucleotides line up with TRBD2. Trimming took 3 bases from V and 5 from J; bases not matched to a gene: 5. The length of the CDR3 is 15 residues. The germline CDR1 and CDR2 sequences are SGHTA and FQGNSA. The CDR3 nucleotides read TGTGCCAGCAGCTTCGGGGGGGCCGATACCGGGGAGCTGTTTTTT. It is translated as CASSFGGADTGELFF.

The chain is built from TRBV7-9 and TRBJ2-4; D is possibly TRBD2 (5 bases). CDR3 length: 16 residues. Trimming stripped 2 bases from V and 3 bases from J, with 14 bases between. The germline V gene encodes CDR1 SEHNR and CDR2 FQNEAQ (reference sequence). The CDR3 nucleotides read TGTGCCAGCAGCTTATATACCTTCCGGGACAAAAACATTCAGTACTTC. Protein: CASSLYTFRDKNIQYF.

This clone has a single count. This chain joins TRBV5-1 and TRBJ1-3; D is unclear. The CDR3 length is 16 residues. Trimming left V 0 bases short and J 4 bases short, with 14 bases between. CDR1 and CDR2 (germline): SGHRS, YFSETQ. The CDR3 loop is CASSLGDFSGGNTIYF. The DNA for the CDR3 is TGCGCCAGCAGCTTGGGAGACTTTTCGGGAGGAAACACCATATATTTT.

The chain employs TRBV5-1 and TRBJ2-5; possibly TRBD1 for D (7 bases). Germline loops: CDR1 SGHRS, CDR2 YFSETQ. Trimming cost V 9 bases and J 7 bases, with 13 bases left between them. This CDR3 spans 11 amino acids. DNA for the CDR3: TGCGCCACCTCAGGGGGAGGGACCCAGTACTTC. Encoded protein: CATSGGGTQYF.

This chain links TRBV6-5 with TRBJ1-5; 7 nucleotides match TRBD1. Germline loops: CDR1 MNHEY, CDR2 SVGAGI. The trim removed 4 bases at V and 4 bases at J, leaving 4 bases unmatched. This CDR3 spans 14 amino acids. The CDR3 reads CASSSWTGNQPQHF. As DNA, the CDR3 is TGTGCCAGCAGTTCTTGGACAGGAAATCAGCCCCAGCATTTT.